The 18 T cell receptor beta chains below all came from one sample that was sequenced in a study of Ad26.COV2.S vaccination and SARS-CoV-2 variants. Treatment here: around 19 received Ad26.COV2.S at low or high dose, single or two shots; 5 received placebo; per-sample allocation not given. Sampling was performed 63 days after the first vaccine or placebo injection. Data came from immunoSEQ multiplex PCR; TCRdb stores just in-frame clones and leaves some out. This sample has 350,000 to 400,000 clones, with roughly nine tenths found just once. The sample consisted of peripheral blood, taken in a trial of Ad26.COV2.S vaccine versus placebo. The receptors here all came from a person between 18 and 60 years old who received the Ad26.COV2.S COVID-19 vaccine or a placebo.

This chain links TRBV6-6 with TRBJ2-5; D tentatively fits TRBD1 or TRBD2 (6 bases each). Between the trimmed V and J ends, which lost 4 bases and 5 bases, there was a span of 17 bases. In germline, CDR1 is MNHNY, CDR2 SVGAGI (reference sequence). The CDR3 length is 15 residues. As DNA, the CDR3 is TGTGCCAGCAGTTCTTTAAGGGGGAGGTGGGAGACCCAGTACTTC. This gives the protein CASSSLRGRWETQYF.

The chain joins TRBV5-4 to TRBJ2-3; tentative D call: TRBD2 (5 bases). Germline CDR1 reads SGHNT; CDR2 reads YYREEE (reference sequence). The CDR3 loop spans 15 amino acids. Trimming pared 2 bases from V and 1 base from J, leaving 11 bases between. DNA for the CDR3: TGTGCCAGCAGCTTTTACCTCGGGGGCACAGATACGCAGTATTTT. It translates to CASSFYLGGTDTQYF.

The V and J genes are TRBV19 and TRBJ1-1, with D hard to call. Trimming took off 7 bases at V and 6 bases at J, with 18 bases between the two ends. The CDR3 is 14 amino acids. CDR1 LNHDA and CDR2 SQIVND come from the germline V gene (reference sequence). The CDR3 sequence: CASNPPGGRAEAFF. Written as DNA, the CDR3 is TGTGCCAGTAACCCTCCGGGAGGGAGGGCTGAAGCTTTCTTT.

This clone occurred once. The chain carries TRBV6-1 and TRBJ1-5; possibly TRBD1 for D (6 bases). Trimming shortened V by 0 bases and J by 4 bases, and 10 bases separated the two germline ends. CDR1 is MNHNS, CDR2 SASEGT, per germline. The CDR3 runs 15 residues. CDR3 bases: TGTGCCAGCAGTGAAGCGGGGGACACAAATCAGCCCCAGCATTTT. This encodes CASSEAGDTNQPQHF.

The CDR3 here is CASSPTSGGTGELFF. CDR3 in DNA: TGTGCCAGCAGTCCGACTAGCGGGGGGACCGGGGAGCTGTTTTTT. The chain has TRBV2 and TRBJ2-2, with TRBD2 matching 13 bases. The CDR3 consists of 15 residues. CDR1 and CDR2 from the germline V gene are SNHLY and FYNNEI. The junction had 2 bases not matched to a gene; V was cut back by 5 bases and J by 5 bases. The whole variable domain, remainder taken from reference TRBV2 and TRBJ2-2, is EPEVTQTPSHQVTQMGQEVILRCVPISNHLYFYWYRQILGQKVEFLVSFYNNEISEKSEIFDDQFSVERPDGSNFTLKIRSTKLEDSAMYFCASSPTSGGTGELFFGEGSRLTVL.

J is TRBJ1-4 and V is TRBV27, with D tentatively TRBD1 (6 bases). Germline V gene data show CDR1 as MNHEY and CDR2 as SMNVEV (reference sequence). The CDR3 extends over 13 amino acids. With 6 bases removed from V and 8 bases from J, the gap between germline ends came to 13 bases. In DNA, the CDR3 is TGTGCCAGCAGAAAGAGGGGGAGAGAAAAACTGTTTTTT. Protein sequence: CASRKRGREKLFF.

The V and J genes are TRBV6-2 or TRBV6-3 and TRBJ1-2, with 7 bases lining up with TRBD1. CDR1 is MNHEY and CDR2 is SVGEGT in the germline V gene. The CDR3 extends over 14 amino acids. V gave up 0 bases and J gave up 3 bases; unmatched junction bases: 1. This CDR3 reads CASSYSQGHYGYTF. DNA of the CDR3: TGTGCCAGCAGTTACTCACAGGGGCACTATGGCTACACCTTC.

The rearrangement joins TRBV7-8 to TRBJ2-5; 10 bases match TRBD1. V dropped 4 bases and J dropped 4; count of bases not matched to a gene: 6. Germline CDR1 reads SGHVS; CDR2 reads FQNEAQ. This CDR3 is built from 15 residues. The DNA for the CDR3 is TGTGCCAGCAGCTCGGCCGGGACAGGGGCAGAGACCCAGTACTTC. Its translation is CASSSAGTGAETQYF. Filled out from reference TRBV7-8 and TRBJ2-5, the complete variable domain reads GAGVSQSPRYKVAKRGQDVALRCDPISGHVSLFWYQQALGQGPEFLTYFQNEAQLDKSGLPSDRFFAERPEGSVSTLKIQRTQQEDSAVYLCASSSAGTGAETQYFGPGTRLLVL.

The J gene is TRBJ2-5, the V gene TRBV5-1; D gene ambiguous. Germline assignment: CDR1 SGHRS and CDR2 YFSETQ. The CDR3 totals 14 residues. Trimming took 4 bases from V and 0 from J, leaving 10 bases between them. The DNA for the CDR3 is TGCGCCAGCAGCCCCCCTAGTCACCAAGAGACCCAGTACTTC. Residues: CASSPPSHQETQYF.

V gene TRBV11-2 combines with J gene TRBJ2-7; 9 positions agree with TRBD1. V dropped 7 bases and J dropped 1; count of bases not matched to a gene: 5. Germline CDR1 reads SGHAT; CDR2 reads FQNNGV. The CDR3 spans 14 residues. CDR3 nucleotides: TGTGCCAGCACCCGGACAGGGGATTCCTACGAGCAGTACTTC. This gives the protein CASTRTGDSYEQYF.

This clone occurred once. This chain joins TRBV3-1 (or the pseudogene TRBV3-2) and TRBJ2-5; TRBD1 is a possible D gene (5 bases). The V gene's germline CDR1 is LGHDT and CDR2 YNNKEL (reference sequence). The CDR3 runs 14 residues. The V gene lost 3 bases and the J gene lost 3 bases, with 11 bases spanning the gap. The CDR3 loop reads CASSHVGHKETQYF. The DNA for the CDR3 is TGTGCCAGCAGCCACGTGGGGCATAAAGAGACCCAGTACTTC.

CDR3 residues: CASRPGTEVFSTEAFF. CDR3 nucleotides: TGTGCCAGCAGACCCGGGACTGAGGTTTTTAGCACTGAAGCTTTCTTT. The chain carries TRBV5-4 and TRBJ1-1; perhaps TRBD1 as D (5 bases). This CDR3 contains 16 residues. Germline-derived CDR1 and CDR2 are SGHNT and YYREEE (reference sequence). The V gene lost 5 bases and the J gene lost 4 bases, with 21 bases spanning the gap.

This clone was detected many times. The chain couples TRBV6-5 to TRBJ1-5, with a possible D match to TRBD1 (5 bases). Trimming left V 2 bases short and J 7 bases short, with 12 bases between. Germline-derived CDR1 and CDR2 are MNHEY and SVGAGI. This CDR3 is built from 14 residues. CDR3 in DNA: TGTGCCAGCAGTTACGGGGGGGTTAAGCAGCCCCAGCATTTT. It specifies CASSYGGVKQPQHF.

The V gene is TRBV15, the J gene TRBJ2-5; 10 bases agree with TRBD2. After removal of 0 bases from V and 4 bases from J, the junction contained 5 bases not matched to a gene. This CDR3 has 16 amino acids. Germline assignment: CDR1 LNHNV and CDR2 YYDKDF (reference sequence). In nucleotides, the CDR3 is TGTGCCACCAGCAGAGATACAGCGGGGGGGCGAGAGACCCAGTACTTC. Amino acids: CATSRDTAGGRETQYF.

V gene TRBV3-1 (or the pseudogene TRBV3-2) combines with J gene TRBJ2-7; D remains unclear. CDR1 is LGHDT and CDR2 is YNNKEL in the germline V gene (reference sequence). V lost 0 bases and J lost 2, with 8 bases in between. CDR3 length: 14 amino acids. The DNA of the CDR3 is TGTGCCAGCAGCCAAGATCTCACCGCCTACGAGCAGTACTTC. It encodes CASSQDLTAYEQYF.

This clone has more than one count but fewer than ten. The CDR3, as DNA: TGTGCCATCAGTGATTTCCAGCGGGGAGGAAGGGAGCAGTACTTC. Its translation is CAISDFQRGGREQYF. The chain links TRBV10-3 to TRBJ2-7; 7 nucleotides line up with TRBD2. The CDR3 sequence is 15 residues long. With V trimmed by 3 bases and J by 7 bases, 12 bases remained unmatched. Looked up from germline, CDR1 is ENHRY and CDR2 is SYGVKD.

The gene calls are TRBV6-6 and TRBJ1-1; D remains unclear. This CDR3 has 12 amino acids. Germline CDR1 is MNHNY and CDR2 is SVGAGI (reference sequence). V was pared by 3 bases and J by 0 bases, with 2 bases between. This chain's CDR3 is CASSYVNTEAFF. CDR3 DNA: TGTGCCAGCAGTTATGTGAACACTGAAGCTTTCTTT.

This clone was seen only a few times. This chain connects TRBV30 to TRBJ2-7; a weak D match, TRBD1 (6 bases). The CDR3 runs 14 residues. The germline V gene has CDR1 GTSNPN and CDR2 SVGIG (reference sequence). V dropped 2 bases and J dropped 1 base, with 12 bases sitting between them. The CDR3 region has the DNA TGTGCCTGGAGTAAGAGACAGGTATCCTACGAGCAGTACTTC. This codes for CAWSKRQVSYEQYF.